This T cell receptor (beta chain) was sequenced in a study of cytomegalovirus exposure and HLA in healthy donors. As to this clone: The antigen is undetermined.

Between the trimmed V and J ends, which lost 0 bases and 4 bases, there was a span of 8 bases. This CDR3 has 13 amino acids. Germline V gene data show CDR1 as SGHNT and CDR2 as YYREEE (reference sequence). Study conclusions and caveats: HLA restriction was apparent for most CMV-associated TCR beta chains in a later analysis. In a later analysis, several top co-occurrence clusters appeared linked to parvovirus B19, influenza, CMV and Epstein-Barr virus. 150 or so TCR beta chains were listed as cytomegalovirus-associated. Across HLA loci, a later analysis found differing TCR association rates, with DRB1 most and HLA-C fewest.

In the PCR, 60 Vbeta and 13 Jbeta primers were used. The method was immunoSEQ multiplex PCR; TCRdb's version includes in-frame clones alone and lacks a portion of them. The sample yields around 130,000 clones, approximately 83% seen once. The V and J genes are TRBV5-4 and TRBJ2-7; D gene uncertain. Sequencing was done on a sample of PBMCs. The sequence was collected from a girl aged 2 to 9 in good health and CMV-seronegative. The CDR3 reads CASSLGARYEQYF. DNA of the CDR3: TGTGCCAGCAGCTTGGGGGCAAGGTACGAGCAGTACTTC.